This T cell receptor (beta chain) was sequenced for a study of PD-1 blockade in classical Hodgkin lymphoma. The time point is: newly diagnosed, previously untreated cHL patient sample. PBMCs, once thawed, yielded CD8+ T cells isolated by magnetic negative selection. Serving as comparison were PBMCs from newly diagnosed, untreated classical Hodgkin lymphoma, which were sequenced alongside the relapsed/refractory trial patients. Study-wide points: Reported findings placed baseline TCR diversity lower in newly diagnosed patients (compared with healthy donors).

As to this clone: The antigen remains unidentified.

Sequencing was performed with immunoSEQ multiplex PCR; in TCRdb, only in-frame clones are kept and a portion is missing. This table has around 23,000 clones, approximately 87% appearing once. This TCR derives from a human donor with classical Hodgkin lymphoma. Material for sequencing was CD8+ T cells from blood.

The CDR3 loop reads CASSGGPGRSSGNTIYF. In nucleotides, the CDR3 is TGTGCCAGCAGCGGAGGTCCGGGACGCAGCTCTGGAAACACCATATATTTT. The chain couples TRBV9 to TRBJ1-3; D might be TRBD1 (5 bases). V lost 3 bases, J lost 0 bases, and 16 bases lay in between. This CDR3 spans 17 amino acids. The V gene's germline CDR1 is SGDLS and CDR2 YYNGEE.